One and the same sample provided the 28 T cell receptor beta chains below, sequenced in a study of cytomegalovirus exposure and HLA in healthy donors. A multiplex PCR was run with 60 Vbeta primers and 13 Jbeta primers. Only in-frame clones appear in the TCRdb table, and some are missing; sequencing was by immunoSEQ multiplex PCR. The sample table includes roughly 80,000 clones. The sequenced sample consisted of PBMCs. These receptor sequences come from a man between 45 and 60 years old in good health and CMV-seronegative.

V and J are TRBV5-1 and TRBJ1-2; 8 bases fit TRBD1. Germline loops: CDR1 SGHRS, CDR2 YFSETQ. J gave up 3 bases and V 0 bases, and 4 bases lay outside the gene matches. The CDR3 consists of 15 residues. CDR3 sequence: CASSLAMGQDYGYTF. The CDR3 bases are TGCGCCAGCAGCTTGGCCATGGGACAGGACTATGGCTACACCTTC.

V gene TRBV9 combines with J gene TRBJ1-2; D ambiguous. V was clipped by 4 bases and J by 6 bases, with 16 bases between them. Looked up from germline, CDR1 is SGDLS and CDR2 is YYNGEE. The CDR3 extends over 14 amino acids. As DNA, the CDR3 is TGTGCCAGCAGCCCGCGCGGAGGGATTAATGGCTACACCTTC. Amino acid sequence: CASSPRGGINGYTF.

This chain links TRBV6-5 with TRBJ1-6; 7 bases align to TRBD1. Germline V lookup: CDR1 MNHEY, CDR2 SVGAGI. The CDR3 covers 15 residues. The V gene end was trimmed by 4 bases and the J gene end by 10 bases; junction bases not matched to a gene: 10. The CDR3 coding sequence is TGTGCCAGCAGTTCCCCCCAGGGGGTCGAGTCACCCCTCCACTTT. Translated, it gives CASSSPQGVESPLHF.

This chain links TRBV6-5 with TRBJ2-2; D is unresolved. V was shortened by 8 bases and J by 4 bases, with 14 bases between the two germline ends. The CDR3 spans 14 residues. CDR1 is MNHEY and CDR2 is SVGAGI in the germline V gene. The CDR3 here is CASCLSPSTGELFF. In DNA form, the CDR3 reads TGTGCCAGCTGTCTAAGTCCGAGCACCGGGGAGCTGTTTTTT.

CDR3 amino acids: CASSFSTGGGTEAFF. In nucleotides, the CDR3 is TGTGCCAGCAGTTTCTCGACAGGGGGCGGCACTGAAGCTTTCTTT. The chain employs TRBV27 and TRBJ1-1; 10 bases line up with TRBD1. The CDR3 spans 15 residues. Germline-derived CDR1 and CDR2 are MNHEY and SMNVEV (reference sequence). V dropped 3 bases and J dropped 4; count of bases not matched to a gene: 5.

The chain links TRBV4-3 to TRBJ2-7, with TRBD1 identical over 12 bases. Trimming cost V 4 bases and J 5 bases; bases outside gene matches: 6. The CDR3 consists of 15 residues. CDR1 is LGHNA and CDR2 is YSLEER in the germline V gene. In DNA, the CDR3 is TGCGCCAGCAGCCGAGGGACAGGGGGCATCAACGAGCAGTACTTC. It is translated as CASSRGTGGINEQYF.

This chain uses TRBV4-3 with TRBJ2-7, with D maybe TRBD2 (7 bases). Trimming left V 0 bases short and J 4 bases short, with 13 bases between. The CDR3 has 15 residues. The germline CDR1 and CDR2 sequences are LGHNA and YSLEER. The CDR3 sequence is CASSQERGGWYEQYF. CDR3 DNA: TGCGCCAGCAGCCAAGAAAGGGGGGGTTGGTACGAGCAGTACTTC.

With regard to this clone: A read error may produce the germline difference seen at one junction end. The J gene is TRBJ2-3, the V gene TRBV13; D perhaps matches TRBD1 (5 bases). The CDR3 extends over 13 amino acids. CDR1 PRHDT and CDR2 FYEKMQ come from the germline V gene (reference sequence). CDR3 region: CAGRQSSTDTQYF. Written as DNA, the CDR3 is TGTGCCGGCAGACAGAGTAGCACAGATACGCAGTATTTT.

V and J are TRBV11-2 and TRBJ1-6, with 7 bases lining up with TRBD1. In germline, CDR1 is SGHAT, CDR2 FQNNGV. Trimming at V came to 6 bases and at J to 0 bases, leaving 2 bases not matched to a gene. The CDR3 extends over 15 amino acids. The CDR3 DNA is TGTGCCAGCAGAAGACAGGGCTCCTATAATTCACCCCTCCACTTT. Protein product: CASRRQGSYNSPLHF. The entire variable domain, with the rest obtained from reference TRBV11-2 and TRBJ1-6, is as follows: EAGVAQSPRYKIIEKRQSVAFWCNPISGHATLYWYQQILGQGPKLLIQFQNNGVVDDSQLPKDRFSAERLKGVDSTLKIQPAKLEDSAVYLCASRRQGSYNSPLHFGNGTRLTVT.

CDR3 coding DNA: TGCAGCGTTGAAGGTGGCGGCTACGAGCAGTACTTC. This codes for CSVEGGGYEQYF. This chain links TRBV29-1 with TRBJ2-7; D remains ambiguous. CDR1 and CDR2 (germline): SQVTM, ANQGSEA. The V end lost 1 base, the J end lost 3 bases, and 7 bases lay between the germline ends. The CDR3 consists of 12 residues.

The chain couples TRBV19 to TRBJ1-5; 9 bases fit TRBD1. Germline V CDR1 and CDR2: LNHDA, SQIVND (reference sequence). The CDR3 length is 15 residues. Germline trimming cut 6 bases from V and 4 bases from J; bases unmatched to any gene: 7. The CDR3 here is CASRVGTGSNQPQHF. Written as DNA, the CDR3 is TGTGCCAGTAGGGTTGGGACAGGGTCAAATCAGCCCCAGCATTTT.

This chain joins TRBV30 and TRBJ2-4; 11 bases map to TRBD1. V gave up 1 base and J gave up 8 bases; unmatched junction bases: 4. Germline values: CDR1 GTSNPN, CDR2 SVGIG (reference sequence). The CDR3 covers 14 residues. Here the CDR3 DNA reads TGTGCCTGGAGTGGGACAGGGGGCGAGCACATTCAGTACTTC. It specifies CAWSGTGGEHIQYF.

The chain is built from TRBV15 and TRBJ2-3, with 8 bases identical to TRBD1. The CDR3 is 15 residues long. Germline CDR1 and CDR2: LNHNV and YYDKDF (reference sequence). V lost 5 bases to trimming and J lost 1 base; unmatched junction nucleotides: 5. DNA for the CDR3: TGTGCCACCAGCCGTATGACAGGGGGCACAGATACGCAGTATTTT. Its translation is CATSRMTGGTDTQYF.

V gene TRBV4-3 combines with J gene TRBJ2-3, with TRBD1 identical over 10 bases. This CDR3 comprises 16 residues. From germline, CDR1 is LGHNA and CDR2 YSLEER. Trimming took 1 base from V and 4 from J; bases not matched to a gene: 5. The CDR3: CASSQALGQGADTQYF. CDR3 DNA: TGCGCCAGCAGCCAAGCCCTAGGACAGGGGGCAGATACGCAGTATTTT.

J is TRBJ2-1 and V is TRBV19; TRBD2 aligns across 11 bases. CDR3 length: 15 amino acids. CDR1 LNHDA and CDR2 SQIVND come from the germline V gene (reference sequence). V gave up 1 base and J gave up 8 bases; unmatched junction bases: 4. CDR3 nucleotide sequence: TGTGCCAGTAGTATAGCTAGCGGGGGGTGGGATGAGCAGTTCTTC. Protein sequence: CASSIASGGWDEQFF.

V gene TRBV18 combines with J gene TRBJ1-6; the match to TRBD1 covers 7 bases. CDR3 length: 18 residues. Losses at the gene ends were 6 bases for V and 7 bases for J; bases not matched to a gene: 18. Germline CDR1 KGHSH, CDR2 LQKENI. The CDR3 region has the DNA TGTGCCAGCTCCCCTCGATTAGACAGGGAAGGAGGCAATTCACCCCTCCACTTT. This encodes CASSPRLDREGGNSPLHF.

The rearrangement uses TRBV6-6 and TRBJ1-5; maybe TRBD1 (5 bases). CDR1 is MNHNY, CDR2 SVGAGI, per germline (reference sequence). The CDR3 has 13 residues. V was cut by 5 bases and J by 3 bases, with 8 bases left in between. The CDR3 DNA reads as TGTGCCAGCAGTCAGGGTCTCAATCAGCCCCAGCATTTT. Protein: CASSQGLNQPQHF.

The rearrangement links TRBV5-4 to TRBJ2-7; D is uncertain. Trimming stripped 7 bases from V and 0 bases from J, with 11 bases between. The CDR3 length is 13 residues. The V gene's germline CDR1 is SGHNT and CDR2 YYREEE (reference sequence). The CDR3 nucleotides are TGTGCCAGCTCCGTGTTCCGCTCCTACGAGCAGTACTTC. Translation gives CASSVFRSYEQYF. The variable domain in full, with the rest retrieved from reference TRBV5-4 and TRBJ2-7, is ETGVTQSPTHLIKTRGQQVTLRCSSQSGHNTVSWYQQALGQGPQFIFQYYREEENGRGNFPPRFSGLQFPNYSSELNVNALELDDSALYLCASSVFRSYEQYFGPGTRLTVT.

The chain is built from TRBV15 and TRBJ1-2; no reliable D call. The ends were cut back, 3 bases at V and 4 bases at J, with 9 bases in the middle. The CDR3 has 13 amino acids. Germline CDR1 and CDR2: LNHNV and YYDKDF (reference sequence). CDR3 sequence reads: CATSRESGYGYTF. CDR3 nucleotide sequence: TGTGCCACCAGCAGGGAATCAGGCTATGGCTACACCTTC. The whole variable domain, remainder taken from reference TRBV15 and TRBJ1-2, is DAMVIQNPRYQVTQFGKPVTLSCSQTLNHNVMYWYQQKSSQAPKLLFHYYDKDFNNEADTPDNFQSRRPNTSFCFLDIRSPGLGDTAMYLCATSRESGYGYTFGSGTRLTVV.

The J gene is TRBJ2-1, the V gene TRBV2; D uncertain. Germline values: CDR1 SNHLY, CDR2 FYNNEI. The CDR3 is 14 residues long. V was shortened by 1 base and J by 10 bases, with 14 bases between the two germline ends. CDR3 residues: CASSEGVFTNEQFF. The CDR3 DNA reads TGTGCCAGCAGTGAAGGGGTCTTTACTAACGAGCAGTTCTTC.

The CDR3 here is CASSFGMNTEAFF. In nucleotides, the CDR3 is TGTGCCAGCAGCTTCGGGATGAACACTGAAGCTTTCTTT. This chain joins TRBV13 and TRBJ1-1; no reliable D call. Germline CDR1 is PRHDT and CDR2 is FYEKMQ (reference sequence). The CDR3 contains 13 residues. V lost 3 bases and J 0 bases, leaving 5 bases between the germline ends.

Turning to this clone: One end of the junction does not line up with germline, which may come from a read error. The V gene is TRBV7-7, the J gene TRBJ2-5, with a weak D call TRBD1 (5 bases). Germline V gene sequence: CDR1 SSHAT, CDR2 FNYEAQ (reference sequence). The CDR3 extends over 13 amino acids. The CDR3 loop reads CASKVAGQETQYF. The CDR3 nucleotides are TGTGCTAGCAAAGTTGCAGGGCAAGAGACCCAGTACTTC.

The V call is TRBV2, the J call TRBJ2-3; no definite D call. V dropped 4 bases and J dropped 5 bases, with 13 bases sitting between them. The CDR3 has 14 residues. Germline V lookup: CDR1 SNHLY, CDR2 FYNNEI. CDR3 residues: CASSVPRNQDTQYF. The CDR3 DNA follows: TGTGCCAGCAGTGTCCCTAGGAACCAAGATACGCAGTATTTT.

J is TRBJ1-5 and V is TRBV19; the D gene is possibly TRBD1 (6 bases). CDR1 and CDR2 from the germline V gene are LNHDA and SQIVND (reference sequence). Trimming pared 5 bases from V and 5 bases from J, leaving 19 bases between. This CDR3 is 16 amino acids long. The CDR3 sequence is CASSANRAWWDQPQHF. CDR3 nucleotide sequence: TGTGCCAGTAGTGCGAACAGGGCTTGGTGGGATCAGCCCCAGCATTTT.

A word on this clone: An end of the junction does not agree with germline; a read error may underlie this. The chain joins TRBV9 to TRBJ2-7; D might be TRBD2 (6 bases). CDR3 length: 16 amino acids. CDR1 is SGDLS, CDR2 YYNGEE, per germline. The CDR3 reads CASSVSGGTSSDEQYF. The CDR3 region has the DNA TGTGCCAGCAGCGTATCGGGCGGGACGTCCTCCGACGAGCAGTACTTC.

J is TRBJ1-5 and V is TRBV27; D gene ambiguous. Germline-derived CDR1 and CDR2 are MNHEY and SMNVEV (reference sequence). V shed 1 base and J shed 6 bases, with 22 bases lying between them. CDR3 size: 18 residues. The CDR3: CASSLFNRGNGVRQPQHF. CDR3 coding DNA: TGTGCCAGCAGTTTATTTAACCGCGGGAATGGGGTACGTCAGCCCCAGCATTTT.

This rearrangement joins TRBV6-5 to TRBJ1-4, with D uncertain. V gave up 0 bases and J gave up 8 bases, with 13 bases separating them. Germline V gives CDR1 MNHEY, CDR2 SVGAGI. CDR3 length: 15 residues. The CDR3 spells CASSYSTGFGEKLFF. In nucleotides, the CDR3 is TGTGCCAGCAGTTACTCGACGGGGTTCGGCGAAAAACTGTTTTTT.

The J gene is TRBJ1-2, the V gene TRBV4-2; no reliable D call. There are 12 residues in the CDR3. CDR1 LGHNA and CDR2 YNFKEQ come from the germline V gene. V lost 0 bases, J lost 10 bases, and 9 bases lay in between. CDR3 in amino acids: CASSQDQVSYTF. The CDR3 nucleotides are TGTGCCAGCAGCCAAGATCAGGTATCCTACACCTTC.